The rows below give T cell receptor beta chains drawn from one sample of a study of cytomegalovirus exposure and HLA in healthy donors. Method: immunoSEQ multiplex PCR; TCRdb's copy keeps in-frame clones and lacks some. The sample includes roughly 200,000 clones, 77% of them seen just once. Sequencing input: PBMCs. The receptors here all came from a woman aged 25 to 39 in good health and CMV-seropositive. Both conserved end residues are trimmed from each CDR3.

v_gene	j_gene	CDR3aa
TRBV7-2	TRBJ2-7	ASSLVAGYEQY
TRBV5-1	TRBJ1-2	ASKDRGGDYGYT
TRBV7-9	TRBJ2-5	ASSLPGVKETQY
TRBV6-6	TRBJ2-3	ASSYSLAATTDTQY
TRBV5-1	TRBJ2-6	ASGKGATGANVLT
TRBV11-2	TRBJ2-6	ASRTGVSSGANVLT
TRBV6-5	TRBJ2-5	ASSYSTGGSQETQY
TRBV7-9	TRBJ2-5	ASSLGGGETQY
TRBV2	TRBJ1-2	ASSVLNYGYT
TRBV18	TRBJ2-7	ASSQAGGTYEQY
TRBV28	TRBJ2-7	ASSWTGGSYEQY
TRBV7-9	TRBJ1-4	ASSLGVEAEKLF
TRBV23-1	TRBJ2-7	ASSQSPLRRVPYEQY
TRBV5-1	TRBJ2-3	ASSSTSGSTDTQY
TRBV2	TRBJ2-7	ASSDSFTGDYEQY
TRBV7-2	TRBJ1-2	ASSLVTVNYGYT
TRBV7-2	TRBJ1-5	ASSTGQGPQPQH
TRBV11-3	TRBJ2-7	ASTPGQTHSYEQY
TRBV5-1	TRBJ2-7	ASSLGLAASYEQY
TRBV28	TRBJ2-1	ASSSTGTAYNEQF
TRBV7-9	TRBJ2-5	ASSRDRVNQETQY
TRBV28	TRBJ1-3	ASSFPGKTYSGNTIY
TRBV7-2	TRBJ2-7	ASSRGPSYEQY
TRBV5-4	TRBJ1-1	ASSSGGQVNTEAF
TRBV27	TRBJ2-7	ASSRTGFSYEQY
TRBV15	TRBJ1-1	ATSRDRGHRAF
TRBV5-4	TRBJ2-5	ASSPSGSRQTQY
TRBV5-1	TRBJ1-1	ASSLGLTRGNTEAF
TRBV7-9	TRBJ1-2	ASSLAVDYRLANYGYT
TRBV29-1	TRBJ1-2	SVEENTVSRNYGYT
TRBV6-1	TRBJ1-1	ASSVTGGIEAF
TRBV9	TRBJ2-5	ASSVATGGYQETQY
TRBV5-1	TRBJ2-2	ASSSDSFTGELF
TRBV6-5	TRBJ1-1	ASSPDRAQNTEAF
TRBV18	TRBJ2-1	ASSPRGIRNDEQF
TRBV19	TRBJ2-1	ASSNSGSSYNEQF
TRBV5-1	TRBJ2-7	ASSFAQVPRGEQY
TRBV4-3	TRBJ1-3	ASSQDLPSSGNTIY
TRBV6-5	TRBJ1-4	ASSYQPGQSTEKLF
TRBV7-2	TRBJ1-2	ASSPGTGLGRYGYT
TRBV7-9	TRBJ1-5	ASSQGTVNQPQH
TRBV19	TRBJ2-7	ASSAGTGSSYEQY
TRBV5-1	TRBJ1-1	ASSTGQGLLSEAF
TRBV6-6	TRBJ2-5	ASSSTGGETQY
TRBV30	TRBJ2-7	AWSQGGTGVYEQY
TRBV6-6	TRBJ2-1	ASSYQGGEYNEQF
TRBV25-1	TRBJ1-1	ASSEFGHIRTEAF
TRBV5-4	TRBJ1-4	ASSPGRSEKLF
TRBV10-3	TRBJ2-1	AIMRGAENNEQF
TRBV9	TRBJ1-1	ASSPGTVPNTEAF
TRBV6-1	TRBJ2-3	ASSGLAGGPDTQY
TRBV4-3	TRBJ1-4	ASSQDGQRNEKLF
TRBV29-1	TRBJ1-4	SVAGVDEKLF
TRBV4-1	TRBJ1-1	ASSSPRAGTEAF
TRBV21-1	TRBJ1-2	ASSKEPTGAGGYT
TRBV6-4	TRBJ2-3	ASSDSASGGTDTQY
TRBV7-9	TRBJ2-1	ASSFLLGHEQF
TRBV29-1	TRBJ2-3	SSKTGWGTDTQY
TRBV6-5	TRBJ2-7	ATFSRDSYEQY